The 9 T cell receptor beta chains reported below all come from one sample, sequenced in a study of human T cells and chemical hapten exposure. TCRdb reanalysed the RACE reads using MiXCR and keeps one entry per CDR3 protein. The data hold about 69,000 distinct CDR3 sequences, with more than 30% observed a single time. Time point denoted: patch test 1, 2 weeks after DPC sensitization. Treatment here: therapeutic diphenylcyclopropenone sensitization with weekly scalp DPC. Here the sequenced sample was whole blood, taken in connection with sensitization to the hapten diphenylcyclopropenone (DPC). The receptors derive from a man aged 35 to 55 with alopecia areata. Some clones in this sample may be carry-over from other donors' samples.

Only a few counts were recorded for this clonotype. The rearrangement uses TRBV28 and TRBJ2-3, with 7 bases fitting TRBD2. Trimming cost V 4 bases and J 4 bases; bases outside gene matches: 8. The CDR3 length is 15 residues. The germline V gene encodes CDR1 MDHEN and CDR2 SYDVKM. The DNA for the CDR3 is TGTGCCAGCAGTTCTCCGGGGGGAGGGTCAGATACGCAGTATTTT. Translation gives CASSSPGGGSDTQYF.

The chain is built from TRBV18 and TRBJ1-6; no clear D. The V gene lost 3 bases and the J gene lost 9 bases, with 15 bases spanning the gap. The V gene's germline CDR1 is KGHSH and CDR2 LQKENI. The CDR3 runs to 15 residues. This CDR3 is CASSPTYDLSSPLHF. CDR3 nucleotides: TGTGCCAGCTCACCGACATACGACCTCTCTTCACCCCTCCACTTT.

The gene calls are TRBV24-1 and TRBJ2-1; 7 positions agree with TRBD1. Germline CDR1 and CDR2: KGHDR and SFDVKD. The V gene end was trimmed by 6 bases and the J gene end by 6 bases; junction bases not matched to a gene: 7. The CDR3 length is 14 residues. This chain's CDR3 is CATSSRDSLNEQFF. In DNA, the CDR3 is TGTGCCACCAGTTCCCGGGACAGCCTCAATGAGCAGTTCTTC.

J is TRBJ2-3 and V is TRBV9; D may be TRBD1 (5 bases). The CDR3 extends over 15 amino acids. Germline values: CDR1 SGDLS, CDR2 YYNGEE. Trimming pared 4 bases from V and 4 bases from J, leaving 16 bases between. CDR3 region: CASSLGHEGPDTQYF. As DNA, the CDR3 is TGTGCCAGCAGCCTAGGACATGAAGGACCAGATACGCAGTATTTT.

The sample holds a few counts of this clonotype. V and J are TRBV3-1 and TRBJ1-5; D uncertain. There are 13 residues in the CDR3. From germline, CDR1 is LGHDT and CDR2 YNNKEL (reference sequence). Deletions cut 1 base from V and 6 bases from J, with 7 bases between. CDR3 DNA: TGTGCCAGCAGCCAAGGGGGAGGTCAGCCCCAGCATTTT. Encoded protein: CASSQGGGQPQHF.

This chain uses TRBV12-3 or TRBV12-4 with TRBJ1-4; D uncertain. The CDR3 covers 15 residues. With 1 base removed from V and 10 bases from J, the gap between germline ends came to 16 bases. The CDR3 reads CASSLGGSLGGKLFF. CDR3 sequence (DNA): TGTGCCAGCAGTTTAGGCGGCAGCCTGGGTGGAAAACTGTTTTTT.

This clonotype was counted between two and nine times. This chain connects TRBV7-7 to TRBJ2-2, with D hard to call. V gave up 5 bases and J gave up 0 bases, with 16 bases separating them. The CDR3 has 17 residues. In germline, CDR1 is SSHAT, CDR2 FNYEAQ (reference sequence). CDR3 in amino acids: CASSLNPPGSNTGELFF. In nucleotides, the CDR3 is TGTGCCAGCAGCCTCAACCCCCCCGGGTCGAACACCGGGGAGCTGTTTTTT.

A word on this clonotype: One junction end disagrees with the germline gene, perhaps due to a read error. The V call is TRBV9, the J call TRBJ2-5; 7 positions agree with TRBD1. The CDR3 is made up of 15 amino acids. Germline V gene lookup returns CDR1 SGDLS and CDR2 YYNGEE. Written as DNA, the CDR3 is TGTGCCAGCAGTGTAGGACAGGATTTGGGAGAGACCCAGTACTTC. Protein sequence: CASSVGQDLGETQYF.

At least ten counts were recorded for this clonotype. The chain has TRBV5-1 and TRBJ2-6, with TRBD1 identical over 8 bases. V shed 4 bases, J shed 5 bases, and the junction held 8 bases outside the gene matches. The germline gives CDR1 SGHRS, CDR2 YFSETQ. The CDR3 is made up of 16 amino acids. CDR3 nucleotide sequence: TGCGCCAGCAGCCCACACCAGGGGGCAAGGGCCAACGTCCTGACTTTC. Translating gives CASSPHQGARANVLTF. The whole variable domain, remainder taken from reference TRBV5-1 and TRBJ2-6, is KAGVTQTPRYLIKTRGQQVTLSCSPISGHRSVSWYQQTPGQGLQFLFEYFSETQRNKGNFPGRFSGRQFSNSRSEMNVSTLELGDSALYLCASSPHQGARANVLTFGAGSRLTVL.